The rows below give T cell receptor beta chains drawn from one sample of a study of T cell repertoires in cytomegalovirus infection. TCRdb used MiXCR to reprocess the reads, holding one entry per CDR3 protein. Of approximately 550,000 distinct CDR3 sequences in the sample, more than 15% were seen once. The material sequenced was CD8+ T cells from PBMCs. The receptors shown here come from a human donor in good health (CMV status not recorded). Some clones in this sample may be carry-over from other donors' samples. Each CDR3 is given with its conserved first and last residue. The D gene is left open where the match is weak. A clone size is listed for some rows: how often the clone was seen (once, few, many), or a class if it is expanded.

clone_size	v_call	d_call	j_call	cdr3_aa	cdr3_nt
-	TRBV5-1	-	TRBJ1-2	CASRSGEARYGYTF	TGCGCCAGCAGAAGCGGGGAGGCGCGATATGGCTACACCTTC
few	TRBV2	-	TRBJ2-1	CASIAGYNEQFF	TGTGCCAGTATCGCCGGCTACAATGAGCAGTTCTTC
many	TRBV6-2/TRBV6-3	-	TRBJ2-7	CASTISGDSYEQYF	TGTGCCAGCACCATCTCCGGGGACTCCTACGAGCAGTACTTC
-	TRBV10-3	-	TRBJ1-2	CAISESQEANYGYTF	TGTGCCATCAGTGAGTCCCAGGAAGCTAACTATGGCTACACCTTC
many	TRBV12-3/TRBV12-4	-	TRBJ2-2	CASSLYKNTGELFF	TGTGCCAGCAGTTTATACAAGAACACCGGGGAGCTGTTTTTT
many	TRBV12-3/TRBV12-4	-	TRBJ1-2	CASSLQGLGYGYTF	TGTGCCAGCAGTTTGCAGGGGCTAGGCTATGGCTACACCTTC
-	TRBV6-1	TRBD2	TRBJ2-1	CASRNGGADEQFF	TGTGCCAGCCGGAACGGGGGGGCGGATGAGCAGTTCTTC
-	TRBV2	-	TRBJ1-4	CASSDPVEQGTNVKLFF	TGTGCCAGCAGTGACCCCGTCGAACAGGGAACTAATGTAAAACTGTTTTTT
few	TRBV5-6	-	TRBJ2-7	CASSLTLGTHYF	TGTGCCAGCAGCCTCACCCTAGGGACCCACTACTTC
many	TRBV28	-	TRBJ1-5	CASSLGTDYSNQPQHF	TGTGCCAGCAGTTTAGGGACGGATTATAGCAATCAGCCCCAGCATTTT
many	TRBV11-2	TRBD1	TRBJ1-1	CASSARDRGQNEAFF	TGTGCCAGCAGCGCCCGGGACAGGGGTCAAAACGAAGCTTTCTTT
-	TRBV10-3	TRBD1	TRBJ2-6	CAINQQGSSSGANVLTF	TGTGCCATCAATCAACAGGGGTCCAGCTCTGGGGCCAACGTCCTGACTTTC
-	TRBV7-9	-	TRBJ2-7	CASSAKGAYEQYF	TGTGCCAGCAGCGCCAAGGGGGCCTACGAGCAGTACTTC
-	TRBV20-1	-	TRBJ2-1	CSDSPKWDEQFF	TGCAGCGACAGCCCGAAATGGGATGAGCAGTTCTTC
many	TRBV10-2	TRBD2	TRBJ2-3	CASSPGTTDTDTQYF	TGCGCCAGCTCCCCCGGGACTACTGACACAGATACGCAGTATTTT
-	TRBV4-1	TRBD2	TRBJ2-7	CASSQGGGAPYDQYF	TGCGCCAGCAGCCAAGGCGGGGGGGCTCCCTACGATCAGTACTTC
few	TRBV4-1	-	TRBJ1-1	CASSQVEGSPEAFF	TGCGCCAGCAGCCAAGTCGAGGGCAGTCCTGAAGCTTTCTTT
many	TRBV12-3/TRBV12-4	-	TRBJ1-4	CASSSRGNEKLFF	TGTGCCAGCAGTTCCAGAGGCAATGAAAAACTGTTTTTT
many	TRBV12-3/TRBV12-4	TRBD1	TRBJ1-6	CASSLGQPGSYNSPLHF	TGTGCCAGCAGTTTGGGACAGCCTGGGTCCTATAATTCACCCCTCCACTTT
-	TRBV19	TRBD2	TRBJ2-2	CASSIGRATGELFF	TGTGCCAGTAGTATCGGGAGGGCCACCGGGGAGCTGTTTTTT
many	TRBV2	-	TRBJ2-7	CASSEGGHSYEQYF	TGTGCCAGCAGTGAAGGAGGACATTCCTACGAGCAGTACTTC
many	TRBV11-2	-	TRBJ1-5	CASSLISNQPQHF	TGTGCCAGCAGCTTAATAAGCAATCAGCCCCAGCATTTT
many	TRBV7-2	TRBD1	TRBJ1-1	CASSLGQSTEAFF	TGTGCCAGCAGCTTGGGACAGAGCACTGAAGCTTTCTTT
-	TRBV4-1	-	TRBJ2-1	CASGAAGDNEQFF	TGCGCCAGCGGTGCAGCGGGCGACAATGAGCAGTTCTTC
many	TRBV7-6	TRBD2	TRBJ2-1	CASSLARGGREQFF	TGTGCCAGCAGCTTAGCGCGGGGGGGGCGGGAGCAGTTCTTC
few	TRBV9	-	TRBJ1-4	CASSASGTTNEKLFF	TGTGCCAGCAGCGCCTCAGGGACAACTAATGAAAAACTGTTTTTT
many	TRBV12-3/TRBV12-4	-	TRBJ2-5	CASSLGSEETQYF	TGTGCCAGCAGTTTGGGTAGCGAAGAGACCCAGTACTTC
-	TRBV2	TRBD1	TRBJ2-7	CASSGSRDRDNF	TGTGCCAGCAGTGGGAGCCGGGACAGGGATAACTTC
many	TRBV28	TRBD2	TRBJ2-7	CASSLIGRLGEQYF	TGTGCCAGCAGTTTAATCGGGAGGTTGGGCGAGCAGTACTTC
many	TRBV7-9	-	TRBJ2-2	CASSYPGGPNTGELFF	TGTGCCAGCAGTTATCCTGGGGGGCCGAACACCGGGGAGCTGTTTTTT
-	TRBV11-2	TRBD1	TRBJ2-7	CASSDRGRDEQYF	TGTGCCAGCAGCGACAGGGGGCGTGACGAGCAGTACTTC
-	TRBV27	-	TRBJ2-1	CASSPTGVGEQFF	TGTGCCAGCAGTCCAACGGGGGTTGGGGAGCAGTTCTTC
-	TRBV11-1	-	TRBJ2-2	CASSLAEGSGFTGELFF	TGTGCCAGCAGCTTAGCGGAGGGTAGCGGCTTCACCGGGGAGCTGTTTTTT
-	TRBV13	TRBD2	TRBJ2-1	CASSSAAGGKDEQFF	TGTGCCAGCTCCTCGGCAGCGGGAGGAAAGGATGAGCAGTTCTTC
many	TRBV7-6	-	TRBJ2-1	CASSSRGLYNEQFF	TGTGCCAGCAGCTCCCGGGGACTCTACAATGAGCAGTTCTTC
many	TRBV4-1	TRBD2	TRBJ2-3	CASSQSAGGRTDTQYF	TGCGCCAGCAGCCAGTCAGCGGGAGGACGCACAGATACGCAGTATTTT
-	TRBV15	TRBD1	TRBJ2-2	CATSLPLDRENTGELFF	TGTGCCACCAGCTTACCTTTGGACAGGGAGAACACCGGGGAGCTGTTTTTT